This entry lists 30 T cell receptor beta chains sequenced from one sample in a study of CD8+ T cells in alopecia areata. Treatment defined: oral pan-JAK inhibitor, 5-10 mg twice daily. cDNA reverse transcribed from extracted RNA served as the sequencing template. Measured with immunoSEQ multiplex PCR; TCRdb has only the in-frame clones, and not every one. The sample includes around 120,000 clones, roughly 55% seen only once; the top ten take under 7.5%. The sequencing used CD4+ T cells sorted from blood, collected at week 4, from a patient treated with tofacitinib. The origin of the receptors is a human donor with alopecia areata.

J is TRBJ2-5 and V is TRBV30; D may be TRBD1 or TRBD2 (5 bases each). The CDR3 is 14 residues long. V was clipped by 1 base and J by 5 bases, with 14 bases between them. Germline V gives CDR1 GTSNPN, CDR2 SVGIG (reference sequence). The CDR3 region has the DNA TGTGCCTGGAGTGGAGCAGGGAGCTCGGAGACCCAGTACTTC. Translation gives CAWSGAGSSETQYF.

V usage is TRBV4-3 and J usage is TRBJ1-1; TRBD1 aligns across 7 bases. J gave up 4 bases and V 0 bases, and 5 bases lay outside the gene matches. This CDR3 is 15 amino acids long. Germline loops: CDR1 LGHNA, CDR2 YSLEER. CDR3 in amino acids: CASSQETGFGTEAFF. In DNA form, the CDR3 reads TGCGCCAGCAGCCAAGAGACAGGGTTCGGCACTGAAGCTTTCTTT.

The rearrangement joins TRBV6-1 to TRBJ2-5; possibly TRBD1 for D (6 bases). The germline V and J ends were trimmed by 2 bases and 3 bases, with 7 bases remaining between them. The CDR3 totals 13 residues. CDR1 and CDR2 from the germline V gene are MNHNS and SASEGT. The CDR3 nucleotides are TGTGCCAGCAGTGAATACAGGGAAGAGACCCAGTACTTC. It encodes CASSEYREETQYF.

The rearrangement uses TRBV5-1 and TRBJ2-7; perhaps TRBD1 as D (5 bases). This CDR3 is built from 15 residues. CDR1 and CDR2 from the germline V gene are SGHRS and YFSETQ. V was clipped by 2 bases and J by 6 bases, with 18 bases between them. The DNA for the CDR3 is TGCGCCAGCAGCTTTTCGGGCCCTCCCCAGGGCGAGCAGTACTTC. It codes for CASSFSGPPQGEQYF.

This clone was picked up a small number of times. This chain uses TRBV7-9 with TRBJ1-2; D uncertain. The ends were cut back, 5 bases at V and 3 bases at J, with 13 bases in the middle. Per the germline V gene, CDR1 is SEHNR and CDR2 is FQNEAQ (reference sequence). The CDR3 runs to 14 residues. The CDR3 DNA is TGTGCCAGCAGCCCCCAAGGAGGGTACTATGGCTACACCTTC. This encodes CASSPQGGYYGYTF.

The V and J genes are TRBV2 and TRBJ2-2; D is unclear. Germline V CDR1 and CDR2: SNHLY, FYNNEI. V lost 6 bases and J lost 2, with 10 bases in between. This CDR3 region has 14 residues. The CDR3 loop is CASRGIANTGELFF. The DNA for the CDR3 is TGTGCCAGCAGAGGCATCGCAAACACCGGGGAGCTGTTTTTT.

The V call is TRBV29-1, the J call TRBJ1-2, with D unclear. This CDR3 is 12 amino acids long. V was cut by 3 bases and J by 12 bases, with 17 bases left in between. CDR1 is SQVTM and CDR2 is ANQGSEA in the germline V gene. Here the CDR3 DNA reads TGCAGCGTTGACCCGTCGGGATCGGTCCACACCTTC. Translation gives CSVDPSGSVHTF.

This CDR3 reads CAAKPASGQGYTF. As DNA, the CDR3 is TGTGCCGCCAAGCCTGCCTCGGGGCAAGGCTACACCTTC. V is TRBV6-5 and J is TRBJ1-2; TRBD1 is a possible D gene (5 bases). CDR1 is MNHEY and CDR2 is SVGAGI in the germline V gene. Between the trimmed V and J ends, which lost 11 bases and 8 bases, there was a span of 21 bases. The CDR3 loop spans 13 amino acids.

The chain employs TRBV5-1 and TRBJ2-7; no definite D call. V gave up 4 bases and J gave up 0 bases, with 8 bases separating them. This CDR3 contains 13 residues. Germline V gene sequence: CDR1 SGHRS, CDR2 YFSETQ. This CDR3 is CASSAPSSYEQYF. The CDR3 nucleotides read TGCGCCAGCAGCGCCCCGAGCTCCTACGAGCAGTACTTC.

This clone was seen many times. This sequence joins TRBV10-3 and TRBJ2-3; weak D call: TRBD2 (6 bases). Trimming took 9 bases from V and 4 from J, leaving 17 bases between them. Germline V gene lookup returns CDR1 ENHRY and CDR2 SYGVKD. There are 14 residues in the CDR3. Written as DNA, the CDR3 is TGTGCCATAAGAACCAGCGGAGGGGCAGATACGCAGTATTTT. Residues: CAIRTSGGADTQYF.

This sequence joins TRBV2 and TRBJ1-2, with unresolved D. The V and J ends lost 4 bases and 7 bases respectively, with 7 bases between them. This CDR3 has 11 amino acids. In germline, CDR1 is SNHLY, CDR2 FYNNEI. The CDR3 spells CASSVGFGYTF. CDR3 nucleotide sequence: TGTGCCAGCAGTGTAGGGTTTGGCTACACCTTC.

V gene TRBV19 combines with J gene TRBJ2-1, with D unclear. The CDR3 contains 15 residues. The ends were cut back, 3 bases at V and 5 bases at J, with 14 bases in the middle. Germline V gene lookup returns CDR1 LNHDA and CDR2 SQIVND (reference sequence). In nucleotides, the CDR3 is TGTGCCAGTAGTATTACTGTCGAGTCCCACAATGAGCAGTTCTTC. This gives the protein CASSITVESHNEQFF.

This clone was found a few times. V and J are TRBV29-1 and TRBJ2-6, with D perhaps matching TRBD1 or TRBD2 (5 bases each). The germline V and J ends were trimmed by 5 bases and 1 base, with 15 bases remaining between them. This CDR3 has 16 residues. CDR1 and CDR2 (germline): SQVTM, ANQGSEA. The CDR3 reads CSVIARQQSGANVLTF. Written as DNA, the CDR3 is TGCAGCGTTATAGCGAGACAGCAGTCTGGGGCCAACGTCCTGACTTTC.

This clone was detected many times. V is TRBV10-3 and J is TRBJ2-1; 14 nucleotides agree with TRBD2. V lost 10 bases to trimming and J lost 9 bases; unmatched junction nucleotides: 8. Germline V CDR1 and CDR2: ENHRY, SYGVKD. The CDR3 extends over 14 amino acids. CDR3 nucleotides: TGTGCCACCGGACTAGCGGGGGGAGTGGGTGAGCAGTTCTTC. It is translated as CATGLAGGVGEQFF.

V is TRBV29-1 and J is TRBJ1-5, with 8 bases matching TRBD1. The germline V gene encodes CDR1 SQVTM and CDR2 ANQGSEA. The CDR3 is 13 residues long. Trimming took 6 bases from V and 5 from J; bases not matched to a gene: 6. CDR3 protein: CSVGQGADQPQHF. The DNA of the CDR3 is TGCAGCGTAGGCCAGGGGGCTGATCAGCCCCAGCATTTT.

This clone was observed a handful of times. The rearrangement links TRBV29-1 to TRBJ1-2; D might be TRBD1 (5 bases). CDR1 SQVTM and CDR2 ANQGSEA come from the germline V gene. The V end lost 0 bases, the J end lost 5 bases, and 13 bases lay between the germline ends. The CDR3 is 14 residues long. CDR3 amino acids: CSVEDEGYGYGYTF. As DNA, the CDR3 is TGCAGCGTTGAAGATGAGGGGTACGGGTATGGCTACACCTTC.

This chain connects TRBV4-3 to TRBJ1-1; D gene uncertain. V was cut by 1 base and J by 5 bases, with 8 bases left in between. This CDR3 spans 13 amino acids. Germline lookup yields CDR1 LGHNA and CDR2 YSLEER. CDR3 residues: CASSQASRTEAFF. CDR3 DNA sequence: TGCGCCAGCAGCCAAGCGAGTAGGACTGAAGCTTTCTTT.

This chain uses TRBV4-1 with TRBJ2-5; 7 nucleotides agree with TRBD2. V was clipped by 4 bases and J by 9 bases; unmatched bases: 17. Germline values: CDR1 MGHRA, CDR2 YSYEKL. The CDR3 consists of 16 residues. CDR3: CASSPGMASGKRAQYF. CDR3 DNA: TGCGCCAGCAGCCCCGGAATGGCTAGCGGAAAGAGGGCCCAGTACTTC.

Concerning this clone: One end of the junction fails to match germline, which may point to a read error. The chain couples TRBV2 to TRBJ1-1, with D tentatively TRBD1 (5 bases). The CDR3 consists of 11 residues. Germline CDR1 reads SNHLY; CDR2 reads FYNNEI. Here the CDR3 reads CASSEGLRGVF. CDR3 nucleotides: TGTGCCAGCAGTGAAGGTCTGCGGGGGGTATTT. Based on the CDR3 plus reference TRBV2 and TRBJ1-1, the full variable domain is EPEVTQTPSHQVTQMGQEVILRCVPISNHLYFYWYRQILGQKVEFLVSFYNNEISEKSEIFDDQFSVERPDGSNFTLKIRSTKLEDSAMYFCASSEGLRGVFGQGTRLTVV.

Here the CDR3 DNA reads TGCGCCAGCAGTCAATCACCAGATACGCAGTATTTT. Translation gives CASSQSPDTQYF. The gene calls are TRBV23-1 and TRBJ2-3; D gene ambiguous. TRBV23-1 is annotated as an ORF whose role is uncertain. The CDR3 contains 12 residues. The V end lost 0 bases, the J end lost 4 bases, and 2 bases lay between the germline ends.

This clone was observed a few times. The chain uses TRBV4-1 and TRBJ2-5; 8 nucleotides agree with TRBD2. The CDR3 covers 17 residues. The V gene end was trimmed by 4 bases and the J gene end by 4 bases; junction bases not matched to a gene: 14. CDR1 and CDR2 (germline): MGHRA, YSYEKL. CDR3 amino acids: CASSPIGGGGSGETQYF. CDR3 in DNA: TGCGCCAGCAGCCCCATAGGTGGCGGGGGGTCGGGAGAGACCCAGTACTTC.

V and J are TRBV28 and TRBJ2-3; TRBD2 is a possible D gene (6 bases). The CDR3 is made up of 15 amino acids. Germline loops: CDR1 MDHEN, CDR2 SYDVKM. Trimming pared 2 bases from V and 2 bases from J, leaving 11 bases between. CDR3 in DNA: TGTGCCAGCAGTTTAATGGCGGGGAACACAGATACGCAGTATTTT. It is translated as CASSLMAGNTDTQYF.

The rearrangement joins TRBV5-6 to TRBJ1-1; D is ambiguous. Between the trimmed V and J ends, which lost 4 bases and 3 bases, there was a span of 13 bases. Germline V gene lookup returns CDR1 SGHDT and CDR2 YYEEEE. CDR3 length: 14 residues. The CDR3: CASSRVVSDTEAFF. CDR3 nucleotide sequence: TGTGCCAGCAGCCGCGTAGTCTCGGACACTGAAGCTTTCTTT.

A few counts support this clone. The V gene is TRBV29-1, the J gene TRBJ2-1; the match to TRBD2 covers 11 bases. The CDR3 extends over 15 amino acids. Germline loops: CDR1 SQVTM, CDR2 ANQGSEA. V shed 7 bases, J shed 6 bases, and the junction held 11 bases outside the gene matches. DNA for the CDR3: TGCAGCGCTGCAATATTAGCGGGAGGGCCCAATGAGCAGTTCTTC. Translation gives CSAAILAGGPNEQFF.

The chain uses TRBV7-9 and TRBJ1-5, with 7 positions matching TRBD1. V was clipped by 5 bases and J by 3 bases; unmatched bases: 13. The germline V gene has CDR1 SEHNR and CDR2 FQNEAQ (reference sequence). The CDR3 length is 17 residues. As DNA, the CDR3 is TGTGCCAGCAGCAGTCGATCGACAGGGATTCTCAATCAGCCCCAGCATTTT. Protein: CASSSRSTGILNQPQHF. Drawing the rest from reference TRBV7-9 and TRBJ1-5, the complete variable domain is DTGVSQNPRHKITKRGQNVTFRCDPISEHNRLYWYRQTLGQGPEFLTYFQNEAQLEKSRLLSDRFSAERPKGSFSTLEIQRTEQGDSAMYLCASSSRSTGILNQPQHFGDGTRLSIL.

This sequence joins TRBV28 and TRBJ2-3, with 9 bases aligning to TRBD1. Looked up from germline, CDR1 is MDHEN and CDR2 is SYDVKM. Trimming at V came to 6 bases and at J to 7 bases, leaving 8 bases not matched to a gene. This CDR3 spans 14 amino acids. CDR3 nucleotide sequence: TGTGCCAGCAGCGGGGGGACAGGGCCGTATACGCAGTATTTT. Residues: CASSGGTGPYTQYF.

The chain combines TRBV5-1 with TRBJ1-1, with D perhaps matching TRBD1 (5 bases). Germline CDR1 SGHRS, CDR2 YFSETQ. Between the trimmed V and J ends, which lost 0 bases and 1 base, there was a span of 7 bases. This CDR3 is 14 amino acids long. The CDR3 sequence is CASSLVQGNTEAFF. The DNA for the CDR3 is TGCGCCAGCAGCTTGGTCCAGGGGAACACTGAAGCTTTCTTT.

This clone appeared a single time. CDR3 DNA: TGTGCCAGCTTCACTAGCACAGATACGCAGTATTTT. Its protein product is CASFTSTDTQYF. V usage is TRBV18 and J usage is TRBJ2-3; no definite D call. The CDR3 sequence is 12 residues long. V was cut by 7 bases and J by 0 bases, with 5 bases left in between. The germline V gene encodes CDR1 KGHSH and CDR2 LQKENI.

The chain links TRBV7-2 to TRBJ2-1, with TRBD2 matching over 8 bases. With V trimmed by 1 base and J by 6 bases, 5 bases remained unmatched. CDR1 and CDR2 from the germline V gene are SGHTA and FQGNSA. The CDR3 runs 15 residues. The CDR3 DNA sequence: TGTGCCAGCAGCTTAGTGGCGGGAGGTCTCAATGAGCAGTTCTTC. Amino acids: CASSLVAGGLNEQFF.

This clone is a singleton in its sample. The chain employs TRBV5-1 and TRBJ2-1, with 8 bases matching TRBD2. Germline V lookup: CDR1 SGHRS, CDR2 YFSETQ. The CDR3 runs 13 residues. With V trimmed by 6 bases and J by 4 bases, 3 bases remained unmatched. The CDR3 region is CASMREAYNEQFF. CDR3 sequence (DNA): TGCGCCAGCATGCGGGAGGCTTACAATGAGCAGTTCTTC.